This TCR beta chain was recorded in a study of T cells in Graves' hyperthyroidism and ophthalmopathy. Details on this clonotype: The target antigen is unknown.

Germline V gene data show CDR1 as SEHNR and CDR2 as FQNEAQ (reference sequence). The CDR3 sequence is 15 residues long. Study results and caveats: Ophthalmopathy prediction by the model preceded onset by a median roughly 6 months. Also found in blood were most expanded thyroid clonotypes above 0.001.

Authors of the study amplified TCR beta CDR3 regions from RNA transcripts. HTBI primers were employed in a first-round RT-PCR of the TCR CDR3. TCRdb recomputed calls from the multiplex PCR reads with MiXCR, one row per CDR3 protein. The sample yields some 600,000 distinct CDR3 sequences, about 43% seen once. This receptor was taken from a woman aged 18-29 years with Graves' hyperthyroidism. The sample comprised peripheral blood or thyroid tissue (not recorded which). V and J are TRBV7-9 and TRBJ2-7; TRBD1 matches 9 bases. The tail of the sequence fits TRBJ2-5 better, so the J call may be wrong. CDR3 coding DNA: TGTGCCAGCAGTCTGACAGGGGGTTTTGCCGAGACCCAGTACTTC. It is translated as CASSLTGGFAETQYF.